Listed here are 4 T cell receptor beta chains from one sample, sequenced in a study of shared clonotypes between healthy human individuals. Libraries were prepared by immunoSEQ multiplex PCR; TCRdb keeps only in-frame clonotypes and omits some of them. Seen here are more than 1,200,000 clones, about 98.5% observed once, and the top ten hold 0.3% to 0.45%. The specimen sequenced was naive CD4+ T cells sorted from blood. The subset: CD45RA+ positively selected. These receptors were collected from a man aged 30-40 years in good health.

V usage is TRBV20-1 and J usage is TRBJ1-2; D unclear. CDR3 size: 10 residues. V was pared by 5 bases and J by 5 bases, with 6 bases between. Germline CDR1 DFQATT, CDR2 SNEGSKA (reference sequence). This chain's CDR3 is CSAQSYGYTF. The CDR3 DNA follows: TGCAGTGCTCAATCTTATGGCTACACCTTC.

The rearrangement joins TRBV10-1 to TRBJ2-7; 10 bases are shared with TRBD2. This CDR3 contains 15 residues. J lost 5 bases, V lost 2 bases, and 6 bases had no gene match. Germline-derived CDR1 and CDR2 are WNHNN and SYGVQD (reference sequence). The CDR3 DNA reads TGCGCCAGCAGTGAGGCGCTAGCGGGAGCCCACGAGCAGTACTTC. The encoded protein is CASSEALAGAHEQYF.

With respect to this clone: Other nucleotide sequences in the sample specify the same CDR3. The chain couples TRBV29-1 to TRBJ1-4; TRBD1 matches 10 bases. The germline V gene has CDR1 SQVTM and CDR2 ANQGSEA. The CDR3 runs to 12 residues. The junction had 3 bases not matched to a gene; V was cut back by 6 bases and J by 8 bases. The CDR3 sequence: CSVGQGGEKLFF. CDR3 bases: TGCAGCGTAGGACAGGGGGGAGAAAAACTGTTTTTT. The complete variable domain, with remaining parts taken from reference TRBV29-1 and TRBJ1-4, reads SAVISQKPSRDICQRGTSLTIQCQVDSQVTMMFWYRQQPGQSLTLIATANQGSEATYESGFVIDKFPISRPNLTFSTLTVSNMSPEDSSIYLCSVGQGGEKLFFGSGTQLSVL.

The chain recombines TRBV5-4 with TRBJ2-7; 8 nucleotides line up with TRBD2. This CDR3 comprises 16 residues. The V gene end was trimmed by 3 bases and the J gene end by 3 bases; junction bases not matched to a gene: 11. Germline loops: CDR1 SGHNT, CDR2 YYREEE (reference sequence). CDR3 loop: CASSWGERGLHYEQYF. The DNA for the CDR3 is TGTGCCAGCAGCTGGGGGGAGCGGGGGCTGCACTACGAGCAGTACTTC.